This TCR beta chain was captured by sequencing in a study of OX40 agonist ivuxolimab in advanced cancers. Overall study: Dose-escalation patients had hepatocellular carcinoma, melanoma, renal cell or head and neck cancer. In three patients, partial responses were observed, one with hepatocellular carcinoma and two with cutaneous melanoma.

With regard to this clone: The target antigen is unknown.

Excluded were patients having autoimmune disease history or systemic immunosuppression. The repertoire was sequenced with immunoSEQ multiplex PCR; TCRdb's copy has only in-frame clones and lacks some. This table holds more than 85,000 clones, more than 80% found once. The trim removed 6 bases at V and 2 bases at J, leaving 4 bases unmatched. The V gene's germline CDR1 is SGHVS and CDR2 FQNEAQ. The CDR3 has 15 residues. Study-wide results and limits: A proportion of nonresponders additionally exhibited low normalized T-cell clonal expansion.

The sequence came from an adult with an advanced solid tumor such as melanoma, head and neck, liver or kidney cancer. The J gene is TRBJ2-1, the V gene TRBV7-8; 10 bases line up with TRBD2. The sample here was CD4+ or CD8+ T cells sorted from blood, taken in a trial of the OX40 agonist ivuxolimab. For the CDR3, the DNA is TGTGCCAGCAGGAAGCTAGCGGGGGCCTACAATGAGCAGTTCTTC. This translates into CASRKLAGAYNEQFF.